A selection of T cell receptor beta chains follows, all from one sample in a study of blood T cell repertoires in COVID-19. Profiled with immunoSEQ multiplex PCR; TCRdb holds only in-frame clones, not every one. The sample comprises a few hundred thousand clones, 88% of which are singletons, and roughly 2.4% rests with the top ten. Source material: PBMCs or T cells enriched from blood (not recorded which). The receptors derive from a woman in her 40s with acute COVID-19. Each CDR3 is given with its conserved first and last residue. The D gene is left open where the match is weak. Only some rows state a clone size, as once, few, many or a class for expanded clones.

NA	TRBV2	NA	12	TRBJ1-2	TGTGCCAGCCGACAGACTCCCTATGGCTACACCTTC	CASRQTPYGYTF
NA	TRBV6-5	NA	16	TRBJ1-6	TGTGCCAGCAGTTACGATGCCAGGGTGGGTAATTCACCCCTCCACTTT	CASSYDARVGNSPLHF
NA	TRBV27	NA	13	TRBJ1-2	TGTGCCAGCAGCCCGAGCCCTTCCTATGGCTACACCTTC	CASSPSPSYGYTF
NA	TRBV7-2	NA	13	TRBJ1-5	TGTGCCAGCAGCAGGACTACTAATCAGCCCCAGCATTTT	CASSRTTNQPQHF
NA	TRBV19	NA	15	TRBJ1-1	TGTGCCAGTAGTATCCCTGGTCGGGGGGCGTTTTGGGCTTTCTTT	CASSIPGRGAFWAFF
NA	TRBV7-2	TRBD1	15	TRBJ2-7	TGTGCCAGCAGCCCGGGACAGGGAAGCACCTACGAGCAGTACTTC	CASSPGQGSTYEQYF
once	TRBV11-2	NA	13	TRBJ1-1	TGTGCCAGCAGCCGTACTCAGAACACTGAAGCTTTCTTT	CASSRTQNTEAFF
NA	TRBV7-9	TRBD2	18	TRBJ2-1	TGTGCCAGCAGCTTAGCCGGGACTAGCGGGGGTTCCTACAATGAGCAGTTCTTC	CASSLAGTSGGSYNEQFF
NA	TRBV30	NA	13	TRBJ1-4	TGTGCCTGGAGTCCAGGGGTCCGCGAAAAACTGTTTTTT	CAWSPGVREKLFF
few	TRBV5-4	NA	14	TRBJ1-6	TGTGCCACCAAACCTAGTACGGCTGGATCACCCCTCCACTTT	CATKPSTAGSPLHF
NA	TRBV6-5	TRBD1	14	TRBJ2-2	TGTGCCAGCCACCGGGACAGGGGGCTCGGGGAGCTGTTTTTT	CASHRDRGLGELFF
NA	TRBV5-1	TRBD1	16	TRBJ1-4	TGCGCCAGCAGCTCGGATAAGGGGGCCGTTAATGAAAAACTGTTTTTT	CASSSDKGAVNEKLFF
NA	TRBV30	NA	15	TRBJ1-1	TGTGCCTGGAGTGTACCAGGCAGGGTGGGCACTGAAGCTTTCTTT	CAWSVPGRVGTEAFF
NA	TRBV7-9	NA	13	TRBJ1-2	TGTGCCAGCAGCTTAGTGGAGGAGGATGGCTACACCTTC	CASSLVEEDGYTF
few	TRBV7-2	NA	14	TRBJ1-1	TGTGCCAGCAGCTCCGGGTTATCGAACACTGAAGCTTTCTTT	CASSSGLSNTEAFF
NA	TRBV29-1	TRBD1	14	TRBJ1-3	TGCAGCGTTGAGGACAGGGCGTCCCCCGACACCATATATTTT	CSVEDRASPDTIYF
NA	TRBV19	TRBD1	16	TRBJ1-5	TGTGCCAGTACCCAAAGGGACAGGGGGCTTAGTCAGCCCCAGCATTTT	CASTQRDRGLSQPQHF
NA	TRBV7-7	TRBD2	17	TRBJ2-3	TGTGCCAGCAGCTTAGACGCGGCGGGGGGGCCGTCAGATACGCAGTATTTT	CASSLDAAGGPSDTQYF
NA	TRBV4-3	TRBD1	17	TRBJ1-5	TGCGCCAGCAGCCAAGGAAGTGGCCAGGGGGACAATCAGCCCCAGCATTTT	CASSQGSGQGDNQPQHF
NA	TRBV7-2	TRBD1	15	TRBJ2-7	TGTGCCAGCAGCTTAGGGGGACAGGGAAAGAACGAGCAGTACTTC	CASSLGGQGKNEQYF
NA	TRBV7-8	NA	13	TRBJ2-3	TGTGCCAGCAGCTTAGGCAGGATAGATACGCAGTATTTT	CASSLGRIDTQYF
NA	TRBV7-2	NA	17	TRBJ2-5	TGTGCCAGCAGCACTGCAAGCCTGATGGGGGGGGCGGAGACCCAGTACTTC	CASSTASLMGGAETQYF